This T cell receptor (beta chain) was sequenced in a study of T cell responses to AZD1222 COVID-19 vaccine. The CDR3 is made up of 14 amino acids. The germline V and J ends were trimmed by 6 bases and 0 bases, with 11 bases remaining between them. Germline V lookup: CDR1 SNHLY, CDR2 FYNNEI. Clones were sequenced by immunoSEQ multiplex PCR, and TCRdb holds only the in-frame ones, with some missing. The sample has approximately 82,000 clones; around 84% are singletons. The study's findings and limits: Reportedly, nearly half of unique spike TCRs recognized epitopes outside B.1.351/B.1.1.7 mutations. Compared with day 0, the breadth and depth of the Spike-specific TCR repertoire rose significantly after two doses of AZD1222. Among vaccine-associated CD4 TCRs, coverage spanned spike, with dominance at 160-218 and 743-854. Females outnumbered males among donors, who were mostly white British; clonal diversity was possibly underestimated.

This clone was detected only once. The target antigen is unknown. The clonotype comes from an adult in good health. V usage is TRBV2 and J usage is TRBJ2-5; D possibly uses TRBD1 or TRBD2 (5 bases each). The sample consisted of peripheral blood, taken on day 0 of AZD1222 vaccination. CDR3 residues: CASRGDANQETQYF. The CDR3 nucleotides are TGTGCCAGCAGGGGGGACGCCAACCAAGAGACCCAGTACTTC.